This T cell receptor beta chain was retrieved from a study of blood T cell repertoires in COVID-19. The repertoire was sequenced with immunoSEQ multiplex PCR; TCRdb's copy has only in-frame clones and lacks some. The table shows about 290,000 clones, with under 90% occurring only once. The clonotype originates from a woman between 35 and 50 years old who had recovered from COVID-19. The source material was PBMCs or T cells enriched from blood (not recorded which).

DNA for the CDR3: TGTGCCAGCAGCCGGGACTACGCCGAAAAACTGTTTTTT. This translates into CASSRDYAEKLFF. V is TRBV6-5 and J is TRBJ1-4; tentative D call: TRBD1 (5 bases). Germline loops: CDR1 MNHEY, CDR2 SVGAGI. Trimming left V 6 bases short and J 8 bases short, with 13 bases between. CDR3 size: 13 residues.